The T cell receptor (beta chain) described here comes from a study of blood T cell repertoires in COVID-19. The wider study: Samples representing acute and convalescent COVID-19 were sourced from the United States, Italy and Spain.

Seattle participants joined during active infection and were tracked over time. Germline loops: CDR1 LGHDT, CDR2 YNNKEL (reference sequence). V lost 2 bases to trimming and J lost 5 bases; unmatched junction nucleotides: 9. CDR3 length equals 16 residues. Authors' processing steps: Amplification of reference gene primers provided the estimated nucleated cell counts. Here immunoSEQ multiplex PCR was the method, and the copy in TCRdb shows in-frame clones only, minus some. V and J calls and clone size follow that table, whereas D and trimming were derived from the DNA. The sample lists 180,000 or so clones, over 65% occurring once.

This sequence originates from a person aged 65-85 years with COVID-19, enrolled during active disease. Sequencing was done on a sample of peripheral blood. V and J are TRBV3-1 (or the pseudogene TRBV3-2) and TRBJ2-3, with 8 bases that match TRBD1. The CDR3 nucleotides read TGTGCCAGCAGCCAAATTCGGCAGGGGGCTTTAGATACGCAGTATTTT. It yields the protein CASSQIRQGALDTQYF.